The TCR beta chain described here comes from a study of blood T cell repertoires in COVID-19. About the research overall: The origin of the acute and convalescent COVID-19 samples was the United States, Italy and Spain. The cDNA or gDNA used as material had been derived from T cells, B-cell-depleted T cells, or PBMCs.

The length of the CDR3 is 15 residues. V dropped 1 base and J dropped 8 bases, with 15 bases sitting between them. Germline CDR1 and CDR2: SGHTA and FQGNSA. In the study's own analysis: Estimates of nucleated cell counts were drawn from the amplification of reference gene primers. Some clones are missing from TCRdb's copy, which holds only in-frame ones; the method was immunoSEQ multiplex PCR. V and J calls and clone size are copied from that table; D and trimming were computed from the DNA. The sample has about 43,000 clones, approximately 80% seen once; the top ten hold around 22%. The TCR was taken from a woman in her sixties with acute or convalescent COVID-19. The V gene is TRBV7-2, the J gene TRBJ1-5; tentatively, D is TRBD1 (5 bases). Sequenced sample: peripheral blood. The CDR3 DNA reads TGTGCCAGCAGCTTAGTTTTGGCAGGGCTCGAGCCCCAGCATTTT. Its protein is CASSLVLAGLEPQHF.